This T cell receptor beta chain was sequenced in a study of blood T cell repertoires in COVID-19. Study details: Acute and convalescent COVID-19 samples came from the United States, Italy and Spain.

V was clipped by 0 bases and J by 11 bases; unmatched bases: 5. Germline V lookup: CDR1 LGHDT, CDR2 YNNKEL (reference sequence). CDR3 length equals 13 residues. The protocol was immunoSEQ multiplex PCR, while the TCRdb copy is restricted to in-frame clones and leaves out a portion. The data show 100,000 to 150,000 clones, roughly 89% seen once. The clonotype originates from a woman between 45 and 65 years old with acute or convalescent COVID-19. V usage is TRBV3-1 (or the pseudogene TRBV3-2) and J usage is TRBJ1-1; 8 bases are shared with TRBD1. Sequences were obtained from peripheral blood. The CDR3 sequence is CASSQDRGRGAFF. The CDR3 region has the DNA TGTGCCAGCAGCCAAGACAGGGGGCGAGGTGCTTTCTTT.